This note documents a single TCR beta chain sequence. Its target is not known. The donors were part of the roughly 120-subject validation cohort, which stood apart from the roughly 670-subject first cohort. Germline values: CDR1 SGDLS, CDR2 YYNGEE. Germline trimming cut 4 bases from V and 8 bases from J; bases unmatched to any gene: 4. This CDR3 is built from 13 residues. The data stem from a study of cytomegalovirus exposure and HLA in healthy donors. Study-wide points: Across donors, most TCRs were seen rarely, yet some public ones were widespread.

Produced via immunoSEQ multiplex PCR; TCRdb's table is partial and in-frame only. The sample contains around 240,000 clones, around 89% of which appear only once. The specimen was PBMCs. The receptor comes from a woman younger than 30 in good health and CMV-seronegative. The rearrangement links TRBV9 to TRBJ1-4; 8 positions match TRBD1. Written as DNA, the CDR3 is TGTGCCAGCAGCCAGGGGGCTGGGGAAAAACTGTTTTTT. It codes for CASSQGAGEKLFF. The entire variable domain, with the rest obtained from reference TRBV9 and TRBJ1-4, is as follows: DSGVTQTPKHLITATGQRVTLRCSPRSGDLSVYWYQQSLDQGLQFLIQYYNGEERAKGNILERFSAQQFPDLHSELNLSSLELGDSALYFCASSQGAGEKLFFGSGTQLSVL.